This TCR beta chain was identified during a study of shared clonotypes between healthy human individuals. About the study: Per-donor plates numbered three CD4 naive, three CD4 memory, two CD8 naive and one CD8 memory.

The CDR3 length is 15 residues. Trimming stripped 0 bases from V and 5 bases from J, with 13 bases between. Germline V gene sequence: CDR1 MGHRA, CDR2 YSYEKL. The study's findings and limits: The study found about 5% of naive CD4 clonotypes shared across four donors.

Here immunoSEQ multiplex PCR was the method, and the copy in TCRdb shows in-frame clones only, minus some. The sample lists approximately 2.5 million clones; 93% were seen once. Worth noting for this clone: Antigen specificity is unknown.

V and J are TRBV4-1 and TRBJ1-2, with D perhaps TRBD1 (5 bases). The source is a man aged 18 to 30 in good health. Some clones in this sample may be carry-over from other donors' samples. The sample was naive CD4+ T cells from PBMCs. The subset denotes: CD45RA+ positively selected. CDR3 DNA: TGCGCCAGCAGCCAAGAGGCAGGGTGGGGGTATGGCTACACCTTC. It specifies CASSQEAGWGYGYTF.